A selection of T cell receptor beta chains follows, all from one sample in a study of CXCR3-negative and CXCR3-positive naive CD8 T cells. TCRdb reprocessed the 5' RACE reads, with one entry per CDR3 protein and no DNA. The sample holds around 50,000 distinct CDR3 sequences. The sample consisted of naive CXCR3- CD8+ T cells from blood. The receptor source for this set is a human donor in good health. Some clones in this sample may be carry-over from other donors' samples. CDR3s include the opening cysteine and the closing phenylalanine or tryptophan.

j_gene: TRBJ2-1
v_gene: TRBV12-3/TRBV12-4
CDR3aa: CASTEGAGGAYNEQFF

j_gene: TRBJ2-7
v_gene: TRBV20-1
CDR3aa: CSARPNPRDRVFEQYF

j_gene: TRBJ2-7
v_gene: TRBV14
CDR3aa: CASSPRDSTYEQYF

j_gene: TRBJ2-1
v_gene: TRBV30
CDR3aa: CAWSPRGYHEQFF

j_gene: TRBJ2-1
v_gene: TRBV7-3
CDR3aa: CASSPAGPSYYNEQFF

j_gene: TRBJ2-7
v_gene: TRBV15
CDR3aa: CATRDKDRENPYEQYF

j_gene: TRBJ2-1
v_gene: TRBV5-4
CDR3aa: CASSAGTDYNEQFF

j_gene: TRBJ2-7
v_gene: TRBV29-1
CDR3aa: CSVSDRSSYEQYF

j_gene: TRBJ1-1
v_gene: TRBV28
CDR3aa: CASSFFSVNTEAFF

j_gene: TRBJ2-1
v_gene: TRBV12-3/TRBV12-4
CDR3aa: CASSLNLGISNEQFF

j_gene: TRBJ2-2
v_gene: TRBV15
CDR3aa: CATSGRDRGELFF

j_gene: TRBJ2-7
v_gene: TRBV20-1
CDR3aa: CSARRSDDYEQYF

j_gene: TRBJ2-7
v_gene: TRBV6-1
CDR3aa: CASCAASSYEQYF

j_gene: TRBJ1-1
v_gene: TRBV13
CDR3aa: CASSAWGGASTEAFF

j_gene: TRBJ1-1
v_gene: TRBV2
CDR3aa: CASRGTGGPLNTEAFF

j_gene: TRBJ2-3
v_gene: TRBV28
CDR3aa: CASSLQLTRDTQYF

j_gene: TRBJ2-3
v_gene: TRBV6-2/TRBV6-3
CDR3aa: CASSYPRFTDTQYF

j_gene: TRBJ2-7
v_gene: TRBV5-1
CDR3aa: CASTPPVAGSASYEQYF

j_gene: TRBJ2-7
v_gene: TRBV29-1
CDR3aa: CSVAIGTGDYEQYF

j_gene: TRBJ2-7
v_gene: TRBV5-1
CDR3aa: CASSFPDRRPPYEQYF

j_gene: TRBJ2-1
v_gene: TRBV6-2/TRBV6-3
CDR3aa: CASSYSTSGGARGFF

j_gene: TRBJ2-1
v_gene: TRBV12-3/TRBV12-4
CDR3aa: CASSFFGLAGGDYNEQFF

j_gene: TRBJ2-5
v_gene: TRBV12-3/TRBV12-4
CDR3aa: CASSPGLTGETQYF

j_gene: TRBJ2-1
v_gene: TRBV14
CDR3aa: CASSRLQGADNEQFF

j_gene: TRBJ2-7
v_gene: TRBV6-2/TRBV6-3
CDR3aa: CASSGGGEQYF

j_gene: TRBJ1-1
v_gene: TRBV6-5
CDR3aa: CASSYQEDRGTEAFF